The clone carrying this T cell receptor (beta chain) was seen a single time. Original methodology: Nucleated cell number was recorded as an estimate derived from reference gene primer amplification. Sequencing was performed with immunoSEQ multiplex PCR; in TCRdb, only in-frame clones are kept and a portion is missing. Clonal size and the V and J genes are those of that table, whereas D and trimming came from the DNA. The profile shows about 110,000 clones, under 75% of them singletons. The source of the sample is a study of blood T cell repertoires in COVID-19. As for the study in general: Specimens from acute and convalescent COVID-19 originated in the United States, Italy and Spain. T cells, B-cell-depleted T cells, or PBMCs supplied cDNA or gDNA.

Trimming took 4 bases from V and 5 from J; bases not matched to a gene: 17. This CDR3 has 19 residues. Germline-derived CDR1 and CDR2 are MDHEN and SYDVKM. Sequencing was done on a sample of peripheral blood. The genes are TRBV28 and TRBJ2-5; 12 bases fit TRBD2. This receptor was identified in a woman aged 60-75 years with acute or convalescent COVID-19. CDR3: CASSSTSGGSNLVAETQYF. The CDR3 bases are TGTGCCAGCAGTTCGACTAGCGGGGGTAGTAATCTGGTCGCCGAGACCCAGTACTTC.